This passage covers 21 T cell receptor beta chains from one sample sequenced in a study of blood T cell repertoires in COVID-19. Repertoires were generated with immunoSEQ multiplex PCR, while TCRdb's copy carries only in-frame clones and drops some. This repertoire shows about 120,000 clones, approximately 80% found once; its top ten account for approximately 0.76%. Sequenced sample: peripheral blood. These receptors came from a woman aged 70-85 years with acute or convalescent COVID-19.

J is TRBJ2-5 and V is TRBV7-2; 7 bases fit TRBD1. CDR3 length: 14 amino acids. The V gene's germline CDR1 is SGHTA and CDR2 FQGNSA. V trimming: 5 bases; J trimming: 5 bases; junction bases outside the gene matches: 8. In DNA, the CDR3 is TGTGCCAGCAGCCCAACGACAGGGATCGAGACCCAGTACTTC. Protein product: CASSPTTGIETQYF.

The chain couples TRBV7-9 to TRBJ1-1; D not resolved. V dropped 5 bases and J dropped 2 bases, with 12 bases sitting between them. Germline values: CDR1 SEHNR, CDR2 FQNEAQ (reference sequence). The CDR3 length is 14 residues. CDR3: CASSREGANTEAFF. The CDR3 nucleotides read TGTGCCAGCAGCAGAGAGGGAGCTAACACTGAAGCTTTCTTT.

The rearrangement links TRBV3-1 (or the pseudogene TRBV3-2) to TRBJ2-5; D not certain. Germline-derived CDR1 and CDR2 are LGHDT and YNNKEL (reference sequence). The germline V and J ends were trimmed by 3 bases and 0 bases, with 14 bases remaining between them. The CDR3 covers 16 residues. The CDR3 is CASSQPRGGYQETQYF. CDR3 nucleotides: TGTGCCAGCAGCCAGCCTAGAGGTGGATACCAAGAGACCCAGTACTTC.

The chain joins TRBV6-5 to TRBJ1-2; TRBD1 is a possible D gene (6 bases). The germline V and J ends were trimmed by 7 bases and 2 bases, with 11 bases remaining between them. This CDR3 has 13 residues. Germline CDR1 is MNHEY and CDR2 is SVGAGI. The CDR3: CASTRDINYGYTF. The CDR3 nucleotides read TGTGCCAGCACTAGGGACATCAACTATGGCTACACCTTC.

The chain combines TRBV30 with TRBJ1-5; D is uncertain. Trimming removed 1 base from V and 2 bases from J, with 12 bases in between. The CDR3 contains 15 residues. Germline values: CDR1 GTSNPN, CDR2 SVGIG (reference sequence). The CDR3, as DNA: TGTGCCTGGAGTGAAACGACTAGAGGCAATCAGCCCCAGCATTTT. Translation gives CAWSETTRGNQPQHF. Drawing the rest from reference TRBV30 and TRBJ1-5, the complete variable domain is SQTIHQWPATLVQPVGSPLSLECTVEGTSNPNLYWYRQAAGRGLQLLFYSVGIGQISSEVPQNLSASRPQDRQFILSSKKLLLSDSGFYLCAWSETTRGNQPQHFGDGTRLSIL.

The chain carries TRBV12-5 and TRBJ2-2; 7 bases are shared with TRBD2. J was trimmed by 7 bases and V by 3 bases; bases with no gene match: 8. This CDR3 is 15 amino acids long. Germline CDR1 LGHNT, CDR2 FRNRAP. The chain's CDR3 is CASGLSLADVGELFF. CDR3 bases: TGTGCTAGTGGTTTATCTCTAGCGGATGTCGGGGAGCTGTTTTTT.

The chain links TRBV6-5 to TRBJ1-1; D perhaps matches TRBD1 (5 bases). The CDR3 is 13 residues long. V was pared by 6 bases and J by 3 bases, with 11 bases between. The germline V gene encodes CDR1 MNHEY and CDR2 SVGAGI. CDR3 sequence: CASSSRGDTEAFF. The CDR3 region has the DNA TGTGCCAGCAGCAGCCGGGGGGACACTGAAGCTTTCTTT.

CDR3: CASSETGLAGTSTDTQYF. For the CDR3, the DNA is TGTGCCAGCAGTGAAACGGGACTAGCGGGAACTAGCACAGATACGCAGTATTTT. The V gene is TRBV6-1, the J gene TRBJ2-3, with TRBD2 matching over 13 bases. The CDR3 loop spans 18 amino acids. V lost 2 bases and J lost 0; bases outside the gene matches: 5. The germline V gene encodes CDR1 MNHNS and CDR2 SASEGT.

The V gene is TRBV7-2, the J gene TRBJ1-5; D ambiguous. The germline V and J ends were trimmed by 6 bases and 5 bases, with 17 bases remaining between them. CDR3 size: 15 residues. Germline V CDR1 and CDR2: SGHTA, FQGNSA. The CDR3 DNA sequence: TGTGCCAGCAGTTCCGAGGTTTCCCCCTATCAGCCCCAGCATTTT. Its protein is CASSSEVSPYQPQHF.

The gene calls are TRBV6-5 and TRBJ1-5; D is possibly TRBD1 (6 bases). CDR1 and CDR2 from the germline V gene are MNHEY and SVGAGI. The CDR3 has 13 residues. V was clipped by 8 bases and J by 0 bases, with 8 bases between them. The CDR3 here is CASAGDSNQPQHF. CDR3 nucleotides: TGTGCCAGCGCAGGGGATAGCAATCAGCCCCAGCATTTT.

The chain is built from TRBV6-2 or TRBV6-3 and TRBJ2-7, with a tentative D call TRBD1 (6 bases). This CDR3 is built from 12 residues. Trimming shortened V by 6 bases and J by 4 bases, and 10 bases separated the two germline ends. Germline V CDR1 and CDR2: MNHEY, SVGEGT. As DNA, the CDR3 is TGTGCCAGCAGCCGGACAGATTACGAGCAGTACTTC. Protein product: CASSRTDYEQYF.

The genes are TRBV19 and TRBJ1-1, with D uncertain. There are 14 residues in the CDR3. Trimming stripped 9 bases from V and 2 bases from J, with 16 bases between. From germline, CDR1 is LNHDA and CDR2 SQIVND (reference sequence). CDR3 nucleotides: TGTGCCAGCATTCCGGGTACCATAAACACTGAAGCTTTCTTT. Translation gives CASIPGTINTEAFF.

The chain couples TRBV6-5 to TRBJ2-5, with a tentative D call TRBD2 (6 bases). The CDR3 has 11 amino acids. CDR1 and CDR2 (germline): MNHEY, SVGAGI. Trimming shortened V by 7 bases and J by 8 bases, and 11 bases separated the two germline ends. CDR3 DNA sequence: TGTGCCAGCATTGGAGGGCGAACCCAGTACTTC. It specifies CASIGGRTQYF.

The chain combines TRBV5-4 with TRBJ2-1; possibly TRBD2 for D (6 bases). Germline V gene lookup returns CDR1 SGHNT and CDR2 YYREEE (reference sequence). Trimming stripped 3 bases from V and 7 bases from J, with 14 bases between. The CDR3 is 14 residues long. The CDR3 DNA reads as TGTGCCAGCAGCTGGGGTAGGACTAAAAATGAGCAGTTCTTC. Residues: CASSWGRTKNEQFF.

The chain joins TRBV6-5 to TRBJ1-1, with no clear D. V dropped 7 bases and J dropped 0 bases, with 15 bases sitting between them. The CDR3 has 15 amino acids. Germline CDR1 is MNHEY and CDR2 is SVGAGI. CDR3 sequence (DNA): TGTGCCAGCACCGCCGGGAGAGGGTTGAACACTGAAGCTTTCTTT. Its protein product is CASTAGRGLNTEAFF.

The CDR3 loop is CASSPASVSLNEQFF. CDR3 coding DNA: TGTGCCAGCAGCCCCGCGTCGGTCTCCCTCAATGAGCAGTTCTTC. The J gene is TRBJ2-1, the V gene TRBV7-3; D is ambiguous. Trimming removed 5 bases at V and 6 bases at J, with 17 bases between. Per germline, CDR1 SGHTA and CDR2 FQGTGA. CDR3 length equals 15 residues.

This chain connects TRBV6-6 to TRBJ1-1, with a weak D call TRBD1 (5 bases). Trimming removed 11 bases at V and 5 bases at J, with 18 bases between. Germline lookup yields CDR1 MNHNY and CDR2 SVGAGI (reference sequence). This CDR3 has 13 residues. The CDR3 loop is CACQDSPGTEAFF. CDR3 DNA: TGTGCCTGCCAGGATAGCCCAGGGACTGAAGCTTTCTTT.

This clone turned up a few times. The V gene is TRBV11-2, the J gene TRBJ1-2; D is unclear. Deletions cut 0 bases from V and 8 bases from J, with 13 bases between. The germline CDR1 and CDR2 sequences are SGHAT and FQNNGV. The length of the CDR3 is 14 residues. The CDR3 loop reads CASSLEGRRGGYTF. The CDR3 region has the DNA TGTGCCAGCAGCTTAGAAGGCAGAAGAGGGGGCTACACCTTC. The full variable domain, in which reference TRBV11-2 and TRBJ1-2 provide the parts outside the CDR3, is EAGVAQSPRYKIIEKRQSVAFWCNPISGHATLYWYQQILGQGPKLLIQFQNNGVVDDSQLPKDRFSAERLKGVDSTLKIQPAKLEDSAVYLCASSLEGRRGGYTFGSGTRLTVV.

The chain combines TRBV3-1 (or the pseudogene TRBV3-2) with TRBJ2-1, with D perhaps matching TRBD1 (5 bases). Between the trimmed V and J ends, which lost 3 bases and 4 bases, there was a span of 10 bases. The CDR3 has 14 residues. Germline V gene lookup returns CDR1 LGHDT and CDR2 YNNKEL (reference sequence). The CDR3: CASSHRTLYNEQFF. The CDR3 DNA reads TGTGCCAGCAGCCACCGGACATTATACAATGAGCAGTTCTTC.

This chain links TRBV3-1 (or the pseudogene TRBV3-2) with TRBJ2-7; 8 bases match TRBD1. Germline CDR1 and CDR2: LGHDT and YNNKEL (reference sequence). CDR3 size: 15 residues. V was clipped by 4 bases and J by 2 bases; unmatched bases: 7. The CDR3 region is CASSLTGESPYEQYF. CDR3 sequence (DNA): TGTGCCAGCAGCCTGACAGGGGAATCCCCCTACGAGCAGTACTTC.

A word on this clone: The identical CDR3 is also encoded by other nucleotide sequences in the sample. The V gene is TRBV11-3, the J gene TRBJ2-1, with D possibly matching TRBD2 (5 bases). Trimming shortened V by 5 bases and J by 8 bases, and 10 bases separated the two germline ends. Germline V gives CDR1 SGHNT, CDR2 YENEEA. The CDR3 totals 12 residues. The CDR3 loop is CASSGSGHEQFF. As DNA, the CDR3 is TGTGCCAGCAGCGGGAGTGGTCATGAGCAGTTCTTC.